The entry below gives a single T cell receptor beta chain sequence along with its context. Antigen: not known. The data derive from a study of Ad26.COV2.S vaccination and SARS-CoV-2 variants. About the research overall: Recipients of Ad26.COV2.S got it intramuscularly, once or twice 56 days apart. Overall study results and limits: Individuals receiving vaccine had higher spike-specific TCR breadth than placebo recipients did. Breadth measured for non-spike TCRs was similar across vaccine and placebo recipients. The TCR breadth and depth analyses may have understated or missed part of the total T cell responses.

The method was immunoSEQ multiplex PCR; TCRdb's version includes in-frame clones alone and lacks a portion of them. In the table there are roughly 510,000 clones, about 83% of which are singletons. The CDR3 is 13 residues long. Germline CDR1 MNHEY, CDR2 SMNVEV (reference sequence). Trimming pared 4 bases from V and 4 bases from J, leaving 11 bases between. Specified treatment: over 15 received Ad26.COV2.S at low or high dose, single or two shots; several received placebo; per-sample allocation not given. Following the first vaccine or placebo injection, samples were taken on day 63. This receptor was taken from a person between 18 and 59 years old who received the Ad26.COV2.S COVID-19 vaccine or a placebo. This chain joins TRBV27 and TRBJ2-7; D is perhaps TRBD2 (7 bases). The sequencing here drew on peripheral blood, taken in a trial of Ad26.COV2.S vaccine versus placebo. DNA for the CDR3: TGTGCCAGCAGTTGGGGGGGCCCTTACGAGCAGTACTTC. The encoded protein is CASSWGGPYEQYF.